These 3 T cell receptor beta chains came from one sample sequenced in a study of OX40 agonist ivuxolimab in advanced cancers. Method: immunoSEQ multiplex PCR; TCRdb's copy keeps in-frame clones and lacks some. The table records tens of thousands of clones, approximately 82% of them present only once. The material sequenced was CD4+ or CD8+ T cells sorted from blood, taken in a trial of the OX40 agonist ivuxolimab. The receptors were gathered from an adult with an advanced solid tumor such as melanoma, head and neck, liver or kidney cancer.

The chain employs TRBV6-1 and TRBJ1-2; the match to TRBD1 covers 8 bases. Losses at the gene ends were 6 bases for V and 2 bases for J; bases not matched to a gene: 5. The germline gives CDR1 MNHNS, CDR2 SASEGT. This CDR3 comprises 14 residues. The CDR3 region has the DNA TGTGCCAGCAGAGGCTCAGGGGGCAACTATGGCTACACCTTC. Encoded protein: CASRGSGGNYGYTF.

The genes are TRBV6-5 and TRBJ2-1, with 8 nucleotides matching TRBD2. CDR1 is MNHEY, CDR2 SVGAGI, per germline. The CDR3 is 16 residues long. With 4 bases clipped from V and 8 bases from J, the junction kept 13 bases outside the gene matches. CDR3 in amino acids: CASSFKREKPWDEQFF. CDR3 nucleotide sequence: TGTGCCAGCAGTTTTAAGCGGGAGAAACCTTGGGATGAGCAGTTCTTC.

The chain carries TRBV5-5 and TRBJ2-7; 7 bases match TRBD1. Germline lookup yields CDR1 SGHKS and CDR2 YYEKEE (reference sequence). The V segment lost 0 bases and the J segment 2 bases; nucleotides outside the gene matches: 2. There are 14 residues in the CDR3. The CDR3 is CASSLAGGTYEQYF. The CDR3 region has the DNA TGTGCCAGCAGCTTGGCAGGGGGAACCTACGAGCAGTACTTC.